Here is one TCR beta chain with its context. Its antigen is not known. This entry comes from a study of T cell responses to AZD1222 COVID-19 vaccine. Study-level information: Whether given at about 4 or about 12 weeks, second doses were pooled.

Assay used: immunoSEQ multiplex PCR; TCRdb lists only in-frame clones, some missing. The table shows 100,000 or so clones, with nearly 90% occurring only once. The study, taken as a whole, reports: Nearly half of the spike-specific TCRs reportedly recognize variant regions that carry no mutations. Recipients of two AZD1222 doses showed rising Spike-specific TCR breadth and depth.

This specimen was peripheral blood, taken on day 0 of AZD1222 vaccination. The sequence came from an adult in good health.

The CDR3 DNA sequence: TGTGCCAGTACAGACCTGACGTGGAACACTGAAGCTTTCTTT. Translated, it gives CASTDLTWNTEAFF. This sequence joins TRBV19 and TRBJ1-1; unclear D gene. The CDR3 runs 14 residues. Germline V gene lookup returns CDR1 LNHDA and CDR2 SQIVND (reference sequence). Trimming left V 7 bases short and J 1 base short, with 13 bases between.